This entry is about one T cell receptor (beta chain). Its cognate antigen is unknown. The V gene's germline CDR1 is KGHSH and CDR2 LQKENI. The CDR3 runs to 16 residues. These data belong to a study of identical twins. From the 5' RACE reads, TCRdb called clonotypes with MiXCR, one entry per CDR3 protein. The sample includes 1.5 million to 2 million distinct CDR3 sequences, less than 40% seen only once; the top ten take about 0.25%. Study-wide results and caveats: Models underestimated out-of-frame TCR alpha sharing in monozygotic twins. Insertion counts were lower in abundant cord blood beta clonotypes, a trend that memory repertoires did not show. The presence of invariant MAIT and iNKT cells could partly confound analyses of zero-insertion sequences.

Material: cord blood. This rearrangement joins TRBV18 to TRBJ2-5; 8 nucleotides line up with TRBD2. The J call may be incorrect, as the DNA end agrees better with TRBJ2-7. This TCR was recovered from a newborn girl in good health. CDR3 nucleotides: TGTGCCAGCTCACTGAGACCTAGCGGGTCCCACTACGAGCAGTACTTC. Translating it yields CASSLRPSGSHYEQYF.